The present TCR beta chain was sequenced within a study of cytomegalovirus exposure and HLA in healthy donors (dated by TCRdb to 2016 to 2017). For the study in its entirety: An earlier analysis of several hundred of the donors reported 250 to 300 Gb of sequence data and 100 million to 130 million unique TCR beta sequences from about 179 million T cells. Alongside the repertoire data, information on donor age, sex, ethnicity and CMV serostatus was compiled. Rather than drawing on any new phenotypic data, the later analysis identified candidate immune exposures from TCR beta sequences and the way those sequences occurred across donors. Four to six DR-DQ haplotypes were handled as single units for association and clustering because linkage in the cohort was strong. In a later genetic analysis, genome-wide SNP genotypes for 398 of the 666 donors were used, and that subset was treated as a discovery cohort. The genetic ancestry cluster associated with self-reported Caucasian donors included 81% of the 398 genotyped donors. High-throughput TCR immunosequencing, statistical association of individual TCRs with disease status, and machine learning were combined to predict cytomegalovirus infection status. Every repertoire in the discovery cohort had been generated on one and the same sequencing platform. Across some 400 genotyped donors of the cohort, an average of roughly 250,000 unique TCR beta nucleotide sequences per donor were sequenced, and roughly 20% of those sequences were non-productive. An early release covering 500 to 750 HLA-typed donors comprised approximately 290 gigabases of sequencing data and roughly 85 million unique TCR sequences. The study was designed to test whether signatures of past pathogen exposure could be identified by cataloging public T cell receptors. A separate validation cohort of approximately 130 different subjects was used in addition to the 666-subject first cohort. A later analysis re-analyzed previously published TCR beta repertoires from roughly 600 donors and added high-resolution HLA genotyping to study TCR occurrence patterns. Using immunosequencing, the study profiled T cell repertoires from some 670 subjects and related those repertoires to cytomegalovirus serostatus. Class I and class II HLA loci were covered by the typing at four-digit resolution. Typing coverage differed by locus: A, B, C, DRB1 and DQB1 were typed in about 620-640 donors, DQA1 in about 500, DPA1 in approximately 600, and DPB1 in just under 490. To decide whether each TCR beta V gene segment behaved as functional or pseudogenic, an earlier analysis of some 580 of the donors relied on high-throughput TCR beta sequencing.

V is cut by 0 bases and J by 3 bases, and the space between the germline ends is 12 bases. Based on the germline V gene, the CDR1 and CDR2 sequences are SGHTA and FQGNSA. The cysteine opens and the phenylalanine closes a CDR3 of 16 amino acids. The read is trimmed to its CDR3 DNA, 48 bases read in frame from base 1. With regard to this clone: The antigen it binds to is not known. No quality values exist for individual bases; no much larger clone is one base distant.

Library preparation was by the immunoSEQ multiplex PCR assay. The multiplex PCR relied on a mix of 60 forward primers for TCR Vbeta segments and 13 reverse primers for TCR Jbeta segments. The CDR3 region of rearranged TCR beta genes was amplified from genomic DNA by a multiplex PCR assay. The amplified TCR beta libraries were sequenced on the Illumina HiSeq System as 87-base-pair reads. The original methods were these. In a later analysis, roughly 80 million unique TCR beta chains were counted across the 500 to 850 repertoires, and approximately 11 million of these chains were shared by at least two donors. Raw reads were error-corrected and collapsed into unique sequences by a nearest-neighbor algorithm in which closely related sequences were merged to remove PCR and sequencing errors. To assign V, D and J gene segments, CDR3 sequences were aligned to IMGT reference sequences. For a sequence to be retained, at least a six-nucleotide match to both a V gene segment and a J gene segment was required. Rearrangements were classified as productive when the CDR3 lacked stop codons and remained in frame with V and J, and all other rearrangements were classified as non-productive. CDR3 was defined according to IMGT convention as the region running from the second conserved V-encoded cysteine to the conserved J-encoded phenylalanine. In an earlier analysis of around 540 of the donors, sequences lacking an unambiguous match to a single V gene segment were excluded. An earlier analysis of over 450 of the donors classified V segments as functional when productive rearrangements were above 56.7% and as segregating when the standard deviation between donors was above 5%. To diagnose cytomegalovirus status from the catalog of TCR beta chain sequences, a statistical classification framework was built. A later analysis assigned V and J genes by comparing TCR nucleotide sequences with IMGT/GENE-DB human TR gene sequences. A later analysis assigned CDR3 sequences and most-parsimonious VDJ recombination scenarios with the TCRdist pipeline. A later analysis defined each TCR beta chain by its CDR3 amino acid sequence plus V-gene family, and excluded reads lacking a unique V-gene family. To address suspected cross-contamination and a sequencing artifact, a later analysis removed a few hundred highly shared, low-generation-probability nucleotide sequences. A later analysis calculated a clonal expansion index for each public chain from normalized within-repertoire ranks of inferred template counts. A later analysis computed generation probabilities with a VDJ recombination model fitted to out-of-frame rearrangements, and checked the results against IGoR. A later analysis scored TCR-TCR, TCR-HLA and TCR-CMV co-occurrence with hypergeometric tests, applying a repertoire-size bias correction to TCR pairs. In a later analysis, false discovery rates were estimated by permuting HLA or CMV assignments 20 times. A later analysis grouped co-occurring TCRs with DBSCAN, adding TCRdist sequence similarity when clustering within HLA-allele-positive subsets. Co-occurrence clustering excluded repertoires with fewer than 30,000 or more than 120,000 public chains, plus five with anomalous nucleotide sharing. Held by TCRdb, this immuneACCESS table contains in-frame sequences only and omits some clones. Under half of the omission traces to an unresolved V gene where checked; the cause of the rest is unknown. V, J and clone size were drawn from that table, and D and trimming were deduced from the DNA. The sample profile shows about 130,000 clones; approximately 82% of them were found once. The ten largest clones capture approximately 2.6% of the sample.

In total, over 600 healthy bone marrow donors made up the cohort. At the time of sampling, all cohort members were nominally healthy, though unrecorded immune exposures were likely present. The donor was CMV seronegative and was included in the group of a few hundred seronegative cohort members. Every donor gave a peripheral blood sample, and the peripheral blood mononuclear cells from that sample were used for TCR beta sequencing. The Qiagen DNeasy Blood Extraction Kit was used to extract genomic DNA from the blood cell samples. The full study reports these points: According to a later analysis, parvovirus B19, influenza, CMV and Epstein-Barr virus appeared linked to several top co-occurrence clusters. A later genetic analysis associated a missense DCLRE1C variant with V-gene and J-gene trimming of TCR beta chains, and an independent cohort replicated the association. This cohort had only TCR beta chains sequenced, and the lack of alpha or paired-chain data limited which features could be detected. CMV serostatus was the only immune exposure information available for the cohort. Across donors, most TCR sequences were observed very rarely, whereas some public TCRs were present in many individuals. In a later analysis, the rate of TCR association differed among HLA loci, with DRB1 alleles having the most associated TCRs and HLA-C alleles having the fewest. The presence/absence analyses assumed that sequencing depth was roughly uniform across donors, and that assumption may not be true. Assigning TCR associations to individual alleles was difficult when HLA alleles, especially DR and DQ, strongly co-occurred. In a later analysis, HLA-associated TCR beta chains showed more clonal expansion and lower generation probabilities than non-associated chains that were equally common. A cluster of highly shared sequence variants was judged likely to represent a technical artifact of the sequencing pipeline. The study listed 164 TCR beta chains as associated with cytomegalovirus. The 87-base-pair reads could not distinguish some IMGT-functional V segments, including TRBV6-2 and TRBV6-3, so those segments were excluded. In an earlier analysis of 500 to 650 of the donors, most TCR beta V segments appeared in productive rearrangements about 87% or about 30% of the time, broadly matching IMGT annotations. Linkage disequilibrium might explain the correlated functional status among segregating V segments, but an unknown experimental factor could not be ruled out. According to a later analysis, most CMV-associated TCR beta chains appeared to be HLA-restricted, and the HLA associations seemed to be driven largely by CMV exposure. The authors suggested that the approach could potentially be extended to other disease states and immunological phenotypes. In vitro tests confirmed that a few of the cytomegalovirus-associated TCR beta chains recognize cytomegalovirus antigens. In a later genetic analysis, fewer N-insertions in productive TCRs were reported among donors in an Asian-associated ancestry cluster than the roughly 640-donor mean. Because HLA typing was unavailable for some donors at each locus, only the typed subset was used in association tests. In a later analysis, about 17,000 TCR beta sequences were associated with specific HLA alleles at a false discovery rate of 0.05. The earlier analysis of some 560 of the donors excluded 15 to 20 rarely observed V segments, including chromosome 9 orphons, because counts were too low. The classifier was reported to diagnose cytomegalovirus status with high specificity and sensitivity in both the original cohort and the validation cohort. A further reported finding was that TCR beta sequences accurately predicted the HLA-A and HLA-B alleles for most subjects in the first cohort.

The material sequenced was PBMCs. The TCR was taken from a boy aged 2 to 10 in good health and CMV-seronegative. This chain is built from TRBV7-2 and TRBJ1-3; a weak D assignment points to TRBD1 (5 bases agree). In nucleotides, the sequence is TGTGCCAGCAGCTTAGCGGGGTGGGGGGTTGGAAACACCATATATTTT. It translates as CASSLAGWGVGNTIYF.